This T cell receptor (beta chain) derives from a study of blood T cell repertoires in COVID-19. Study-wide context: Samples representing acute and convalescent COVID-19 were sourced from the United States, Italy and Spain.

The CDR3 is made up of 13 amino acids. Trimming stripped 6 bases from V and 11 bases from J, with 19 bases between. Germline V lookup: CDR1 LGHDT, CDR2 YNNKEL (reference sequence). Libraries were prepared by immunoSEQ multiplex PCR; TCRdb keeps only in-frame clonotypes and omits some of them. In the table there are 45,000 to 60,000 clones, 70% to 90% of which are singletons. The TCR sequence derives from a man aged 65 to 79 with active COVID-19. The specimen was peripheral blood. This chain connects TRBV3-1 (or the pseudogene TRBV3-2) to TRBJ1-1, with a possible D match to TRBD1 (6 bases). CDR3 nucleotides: TGTGCCAGCAGTCTTTCCCAGGGGAGTTCGGCTTTCTTT. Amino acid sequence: CASSLSQGSSAFF.